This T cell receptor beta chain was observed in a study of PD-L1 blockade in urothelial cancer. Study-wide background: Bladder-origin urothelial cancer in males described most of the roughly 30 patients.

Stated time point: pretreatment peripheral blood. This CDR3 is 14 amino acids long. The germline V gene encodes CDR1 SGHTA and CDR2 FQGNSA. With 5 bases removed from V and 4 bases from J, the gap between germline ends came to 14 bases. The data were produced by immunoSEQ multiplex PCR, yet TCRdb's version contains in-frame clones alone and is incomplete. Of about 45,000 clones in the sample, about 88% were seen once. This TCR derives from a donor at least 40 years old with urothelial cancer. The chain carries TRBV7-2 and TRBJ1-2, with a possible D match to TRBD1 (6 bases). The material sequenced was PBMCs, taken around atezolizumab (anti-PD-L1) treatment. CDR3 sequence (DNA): TGTGCCAGCAGCAGTTCAGGGGTTGCCTATGGCTACACCTTC. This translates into CASSSSGVAYGYTF.